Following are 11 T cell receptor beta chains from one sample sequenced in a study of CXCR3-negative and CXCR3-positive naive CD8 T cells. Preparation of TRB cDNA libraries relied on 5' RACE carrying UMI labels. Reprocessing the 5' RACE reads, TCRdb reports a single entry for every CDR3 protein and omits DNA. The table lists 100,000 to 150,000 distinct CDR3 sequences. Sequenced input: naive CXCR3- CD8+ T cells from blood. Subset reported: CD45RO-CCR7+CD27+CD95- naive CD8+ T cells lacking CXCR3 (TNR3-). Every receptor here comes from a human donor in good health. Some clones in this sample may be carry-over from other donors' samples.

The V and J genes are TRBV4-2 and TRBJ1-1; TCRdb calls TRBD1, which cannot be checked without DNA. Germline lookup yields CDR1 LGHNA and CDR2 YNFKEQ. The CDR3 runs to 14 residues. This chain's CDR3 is CASSQDPTGTEAFF.

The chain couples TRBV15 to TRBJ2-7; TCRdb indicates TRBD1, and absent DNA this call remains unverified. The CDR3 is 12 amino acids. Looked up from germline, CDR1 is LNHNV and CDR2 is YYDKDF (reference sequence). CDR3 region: CATSTGGLGRDF.

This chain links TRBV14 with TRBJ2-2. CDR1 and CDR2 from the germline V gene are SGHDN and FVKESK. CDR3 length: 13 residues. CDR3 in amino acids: CASGPFNTGELFF.

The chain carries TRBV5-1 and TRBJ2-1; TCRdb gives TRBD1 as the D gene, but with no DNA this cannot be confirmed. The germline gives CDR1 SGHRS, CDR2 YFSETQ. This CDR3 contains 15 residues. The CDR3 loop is CASSSSGTGYNEQFF. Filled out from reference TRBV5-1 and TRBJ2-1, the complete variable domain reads KAGVTQTPRYLIKTRGQQVTLSCSPISGHRSVSWYQQTPGQGLQFLFEYFSETQRNKGNFPGRFSGRQFSNSRSEMNVSTLELGDSALYLCASSSSGTGYNEQFFGPGTRLTVL.

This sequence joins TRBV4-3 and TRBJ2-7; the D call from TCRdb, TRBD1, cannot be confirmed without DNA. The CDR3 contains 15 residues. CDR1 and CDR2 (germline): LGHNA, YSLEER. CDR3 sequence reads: CASSQARTGPGEQYF.

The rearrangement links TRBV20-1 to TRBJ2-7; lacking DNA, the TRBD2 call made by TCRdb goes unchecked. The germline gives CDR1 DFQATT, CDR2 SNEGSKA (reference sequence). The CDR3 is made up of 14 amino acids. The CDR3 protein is CSARGRVQAYEQYF.

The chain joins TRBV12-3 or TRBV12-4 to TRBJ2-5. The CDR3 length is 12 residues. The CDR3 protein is CASSLVRETQYF.

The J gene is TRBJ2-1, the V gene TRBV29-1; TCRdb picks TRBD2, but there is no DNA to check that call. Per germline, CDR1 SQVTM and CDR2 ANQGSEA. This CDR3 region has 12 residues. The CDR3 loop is CSARTSDNEQFF.

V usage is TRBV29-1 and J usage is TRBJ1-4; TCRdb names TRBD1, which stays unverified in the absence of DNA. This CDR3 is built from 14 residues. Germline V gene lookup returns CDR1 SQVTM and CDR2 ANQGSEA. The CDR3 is CSVGKGTGNEKLFF.

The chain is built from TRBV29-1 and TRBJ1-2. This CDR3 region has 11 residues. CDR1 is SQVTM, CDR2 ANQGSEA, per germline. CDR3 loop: CSVEKLGGYTF.

CDR3 region: CSVSEGEGHEQYF. The V and J genes are TRBV29-1 and TRBJ2-7; checking the TCRdb D call of TRBD2 is not possible without DNA. Per germline, CDR1 SQVTM and CDR2 ANQGSEA. The CDR3 runs 13 residues.